This T cell receptor (beta chain) was documented in a study of beta chain features in type 1 diabetes. Across the study: The examined sorted cells totaled about 110 million across samples.

In total, each donor contributed a single heparinised blood draw that averaged about 110 mL. Sorting of CD4+ naive, central memory, regulatory and stem cell-like memory cells was performed via CD45RO/CCR7/CD25/CD127/CD95/CD27. Trimming shortened V by 6 bases and J by 9 bases, and 15 bases separated the two germline ends. The germline V gene has CDR1 LNHDA and CDR2 SQIVND (reference sequence). CDR3 length equals 13 residues. This clone was seen a handful of times. Expressed TCRB transcripts were sequenced, since all the RNA that had been isolated was reverse transcribed. Generated by immunoSEQ multiplex PCR, the TCRdb table keeps only in-frame clones and is missing some. The data hold hundreds of thousands of clones, with roughly 8% observed a single time.

The sequenced sample was central memory CD4+ T cells from blood. This sequence joins TRBV19 and TRBJ2-1; D not resolved. This sequence was found in a woman between 18 and 30 years old in good health. The CDR3 sequence is CASSQTTVREQFF. CDR3 in DNA: TGTGCCAGTAGCCAAACGACTGTTCGTGAGCAGTTCTTC.